This TCR beta chain was recorded in a study of blood T cell repertoires in COVID-19. Study context: Collection of acute and convalescent COVID-19 samples took place in the United States, Italy and Spain.

CDR1 and CDR2 from the germline V gene are MNHEY and SMNVEV (reference sequence). Trimming cost V 4 bases and J 7 bases; bases outside gene matches: 8. This CDR3 is built from 15 residues. The method was immunoSEQ multiplex PCR; TCRdb's version includes in-frame clones alone and lacks a portion of them. Among under 200,000 clones listed, around 82% were seen once. The receptor's source is a man aged 60 to 75 who had recovered from COVID-19. The sequenced sample consisted of peripheral blood. J is TRBJ2-7 and V is TRBV27; 12 positions match TRBD1. The CDR3 region has the DNA TGTGCCAGCAGTTCAGGGACAGGGGGCACGAGAGAGCAGTACTTC. Translation gives CASSSGTGGTREQYF.